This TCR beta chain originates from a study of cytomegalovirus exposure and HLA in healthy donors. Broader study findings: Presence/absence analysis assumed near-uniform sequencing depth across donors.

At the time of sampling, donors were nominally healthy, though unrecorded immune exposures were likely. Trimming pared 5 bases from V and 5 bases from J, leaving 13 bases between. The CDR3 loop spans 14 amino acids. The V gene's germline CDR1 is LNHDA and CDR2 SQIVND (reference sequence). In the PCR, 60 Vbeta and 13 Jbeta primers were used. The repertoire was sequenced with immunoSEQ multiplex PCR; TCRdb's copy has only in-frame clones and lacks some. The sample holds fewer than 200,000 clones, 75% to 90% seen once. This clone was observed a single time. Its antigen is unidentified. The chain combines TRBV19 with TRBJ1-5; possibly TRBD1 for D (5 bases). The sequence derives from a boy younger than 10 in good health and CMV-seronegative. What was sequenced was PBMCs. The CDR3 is CASSWGGVDQPQHF. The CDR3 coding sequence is TGTGCCAGTAGTTGGGGGGGGGTCGATCAGCCCCAGCATTTT.